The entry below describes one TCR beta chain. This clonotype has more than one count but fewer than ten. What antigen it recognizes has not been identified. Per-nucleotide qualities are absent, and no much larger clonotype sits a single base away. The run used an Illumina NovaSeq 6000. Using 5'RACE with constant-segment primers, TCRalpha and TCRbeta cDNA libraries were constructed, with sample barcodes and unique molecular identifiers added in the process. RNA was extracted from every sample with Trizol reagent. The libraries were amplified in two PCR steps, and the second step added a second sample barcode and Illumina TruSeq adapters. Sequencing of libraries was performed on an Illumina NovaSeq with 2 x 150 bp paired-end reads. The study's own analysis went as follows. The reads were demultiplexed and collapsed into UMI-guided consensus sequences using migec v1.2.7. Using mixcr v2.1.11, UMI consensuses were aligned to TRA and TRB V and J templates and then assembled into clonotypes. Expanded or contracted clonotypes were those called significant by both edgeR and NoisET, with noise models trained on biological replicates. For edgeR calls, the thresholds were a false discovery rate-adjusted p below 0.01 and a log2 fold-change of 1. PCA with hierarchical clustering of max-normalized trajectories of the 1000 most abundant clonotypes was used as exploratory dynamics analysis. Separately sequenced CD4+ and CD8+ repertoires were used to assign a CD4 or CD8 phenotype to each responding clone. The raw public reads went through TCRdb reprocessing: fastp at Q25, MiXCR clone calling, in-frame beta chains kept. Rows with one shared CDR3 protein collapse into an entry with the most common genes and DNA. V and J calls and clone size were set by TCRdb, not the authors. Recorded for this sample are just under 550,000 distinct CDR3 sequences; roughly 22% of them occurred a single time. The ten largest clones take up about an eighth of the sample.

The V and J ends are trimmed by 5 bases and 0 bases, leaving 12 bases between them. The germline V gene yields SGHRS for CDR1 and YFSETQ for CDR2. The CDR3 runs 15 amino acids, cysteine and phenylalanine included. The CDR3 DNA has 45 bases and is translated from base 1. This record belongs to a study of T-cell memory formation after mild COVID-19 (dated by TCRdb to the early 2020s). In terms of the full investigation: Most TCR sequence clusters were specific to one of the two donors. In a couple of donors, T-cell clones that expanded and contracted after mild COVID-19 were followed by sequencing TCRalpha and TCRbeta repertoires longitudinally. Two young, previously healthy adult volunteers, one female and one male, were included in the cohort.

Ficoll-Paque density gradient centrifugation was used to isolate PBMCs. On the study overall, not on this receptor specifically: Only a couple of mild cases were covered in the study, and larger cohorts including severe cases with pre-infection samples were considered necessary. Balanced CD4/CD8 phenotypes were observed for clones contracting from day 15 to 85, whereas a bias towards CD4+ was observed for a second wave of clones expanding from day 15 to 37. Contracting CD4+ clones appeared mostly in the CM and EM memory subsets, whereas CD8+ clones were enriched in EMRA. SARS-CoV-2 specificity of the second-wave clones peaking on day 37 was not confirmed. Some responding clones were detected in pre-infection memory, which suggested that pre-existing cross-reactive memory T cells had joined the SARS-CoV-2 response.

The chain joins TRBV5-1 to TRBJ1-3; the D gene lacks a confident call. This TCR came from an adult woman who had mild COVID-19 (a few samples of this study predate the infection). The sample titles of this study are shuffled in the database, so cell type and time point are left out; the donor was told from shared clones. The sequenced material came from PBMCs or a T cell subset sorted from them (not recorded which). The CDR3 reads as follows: CASSGGPSSGNTIYF. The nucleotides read TGCGCCAGCAGTGGAGGGCCCAGCTCTGGAAACACCATATATTTT.